This is a list of T cell receptor beta chains from one sample in a study of blood T cell repertoires in COVID-19. Sequencing was performed with immunoSEQ multiplex PCR; in TCRdb, only in-frame clones are kept and a portion is missing. The profile shows about 170,000 clones, about four fifths of them singletons. The sequenced sample consisted of peripheral blood. These receptors were taken from a man aged 40-49 years who had recovered from COVID-19. Each CDR3 is given with its conserved first and last residue. Each record gives: J gene, clone size, D gene, V gene, CDR3 protein, CDR3 DNA. A D gene is named only where the DNA matches it firmly. Expanded clones get a size class; other rows say once, few or many, or leave the size out.

>TRBJ1-3|few|TRBD1|TRBV30
CAWQGGRARPLDTIYF
TGTGCCTGGCAAGGGGGCAGGGCTCGACCTTTGGACACCATATATTTT
>TRBJ2-7|-|TRBD2|TRBV3-1/TRBV3-2
CASSPPGGRVRYEQYF
TGTGCCAGCAGCCCCCCAGGAGGGAGGGTTCGGTACGAGCAGTACTTC
>TRBJ1-6|-|-|TRBV6-5
CASSYSRNSPLHF
TGTGCCAGCAGTTACAGCCGGAATTCACCCCTCCACTTT
>TRBJ2-3|-|TRBD1|TRBV19
CASSGIWTGSTDTQYF
TGTGCCAGTAGTGGGATTTGGACAGGCAGCACAGATACGCAGTATTTT
>TRBJ2-3|few|TRBD2|TRBV4-2
CASSKLLAGGPDTQYF
TGTGCCAGCAGCAAATTACTAGCGGGGGGGCCAGATACGCAGTATTTT
>TRBJ2-3|once|-|TRBV28
CASSFADTQYF
TGTGCCAGCAGCTTCGCAGATACGCAGTATTTT
>TRBJ1-1|-|-|TRBV11-2
CASSYPTGRDTEAFF
TGTGCCAGCAGCTACCCCACGGGGAGGGACACTGAAGCTTTCTTT
>TRBJ1-5|-|TRBD1|TRBV19
CASRRGGQGTYDQPQHF
TGTGCCAGTAGGAGGGGAGGACAGGGAACATACGATCAGCCCCAGCATTTT
>TRBJ2-3|-|-|TRBV27
CASSPRDIRTDTQYF
TGTGCCAGCAGTCCGAGGGACATACGCACAGATACGCAGTATTTT
>TRBJ1-5|-|-|TRBV19
CASSNQGSGNQPQHF
TGTGCCAGTAGTAACCAGGGGTCGGGCAATCAGCCCCAGCATTTT
>TRBJ2-3|-|TRBD1|TRBV15
CATSRVDRTADTQYF
TGTGCCACCAGCAGAGTGGACAGGACGGCAGATACGCAGTATTTT
>TRBJ1-2|once|-|TRBV7-9
CASSLPGVEGYTF
TGTGCCAGCAGCCTCCCAGGGGTGGAAGGCTACACCTTC
>TRBJ2-7|-|-|TRBV20-1
CSAATGYEQYF
TGCAGTGCCGCGACGGGTTACGAGCAGTACTTC
>TRBJ1-2|-|-|TRBV19
CASRVQAMNYGYTF
TGTGCCAGTAGGGTGCAAGCGATGAACTATGGCTACACCTTC
>TRBJ1-6|once|-|TRBV3-1/TRBV3-2
CASSRSPDELRAHLLHF
TGTGCCAGCAGCCGATCACCTGACGAGCTCAGGGCTCATCTCCTCCACTTT
>TRBJ2-1|-|-|TRBV15
CATSTTTEYNEQFF
TGTGCCACCAGTACCACGACAGAATACAATGAGCAGTTCTTC
>TRBJ1-2|-|-|TRBV4-3
CASSQEMGGAQYGYTF
TGCGCCAGCAGCCAAGAGATGGGGGGAGCGCAATATGGCTACACCTTC
>TRBJ1-1|once|-|TRBV3-1/TRBV3-2
CASSQVDGFGFF
TGTGCCAGCAGCCAAGTAGATGGTTTCGGTTTCTTT
>TRBJ1-2|-|-|TRBV6-5
CASSYRQGSDYGYTF
TGTGCCAGCAGTTATCGTCAGGGTAGTGACTATGGCTACACCTTC
>TRBJ2-3|-|-|TRBV30
CAWSFGAYTQYF
TGTGCCTGGAGCTTTGGGGCGTATACGCAGTATTTT
>TRBJ2-1|-|TRBD2|TRBV6-4
CASSLGSGEHNEQFF
TGTGCCAGCAGTCTCGGTAGCGGGGAGCACAATGAGCAGTTCTTC
>TRBJ1-3|-|-|TRBV5-8
CALRARGEIPGNTIYF
TGTGCCCTAAGGGCCCGCGGGGAGATCCCTGGAAACACCATATATTTT
>TRBJ2-5|-|-|TRBV3-1/TRBV3-2
CASSQDSRRLQETQYF
TGTGCCAGCAGCCAAGATTCGCGGAGACTTCAAGAGACCCAGTACTTC
>TRBJ1-2|once|TRBD1|TRBV29-1
CSVKPGQGSYGYTF
TGCAGCGTTAAACCGGGACAGGGTTCCTATGGCTACACCTTC
>TRBJ1-1|-|TRBD1|TRBV18
CASSPGQKNTEAFF
TGTGCCAGCTCACCGGGACAGAAGAACACTGAAGCTTTCTTT
>TRBJ1-1|-|-|TRBV4-2
CASSQEARNREAFF
TGTGCCAGCAGCCAAGAGGCCAGAAACCGTGAAGCTTTCTTT
>TRBJ2-5|-|-|TRBV27
CASRPSGTQETQYF
TGTGCCAGCAGACCAAGCGGGACACAAGAGACCCAGTACTTC
>TRBJ1-1|-|-|TRBV4-3
CASSQENGNRVGAFF
TGCGCCAGCAGCCAAGAAAACGGGAACAGGGTGGGGGCTTTCTTT
>TRBJ2-1|-|TRBD2|TRBV5-5
CASSFLAGGYYISYNEQFF
TGTGCCAGCAGCTTTCTAGCGGGGGGCTACTATATCTCCTACAATGAGCAGTTCTTC
>TRBJ2-3|-|-|TRBV27
CASSKGDTQYF
TGTGCCAGCAGTAAGGGGGATACGCAGTATTTT
>TRBJ2-5|-|TRBD2|TRBV7-2
CASSLELGGGQETQYF
TGTGCCAGCAGCTTAGAGTTGGGCGGGGGGCAAGAGACCCAGTACTTC
>TRBJ1-4|-|-|TRBV7-7
CARLLRSEKLFF
TGTGCTAGACTCCTCCGGAGTGAAAAACTGTTTTTT
>TRBJ2-2|-|TRBD2|TRBV3-1/TRBV3-2
CASSQDREDAGELFF
TGTGCCAGCAGCCAAGACCGGGAGGACGCCGGGGAGCTGTTTTTT
>TRBJ1-2|-|-|TRBV6-6
CASSSSDSGYTF
TGTGCCAGCAGTTCCTCGGACAGCGGCTACACCTTC
>TRBJ2-1|few|-|TRBV4-3
CASSQSARSYNEQFF
TGCGCCAGCAGCCAAAGCGCTCGCTCCTACAATGAGCAGTTCTTC
>TRBJ2-1|-|-|TRBV2
CASNRDSNNEQFF
TGTGCCAGCAATCGGGACTCGAATAATGAGCAGTTCTTC
>TRBJ1-3|-|-|TRBV6-5
CASSPLPSGNTIYF
TGTGCCAGCAGCCCCCTCCCCTCTGGAAACACCATATATTTT
>TRBJ2-7|-|-|TRBV30
CAWNSERGFYEQYF
TGTGCCTGGAATAGCGAACGAGGGTTCTACGAGCAGTACTTC
>TRBJ2-7|few|-|TRBV21-1
CASSSGTETYEQYF
TGTGCCAGCAGCTCAGGGACAGAGACCTACGAGCAGTACTTC
>TRBJ1-6|-|-|TRBV27
CASRGGSSYNSPLHF
TGTGCCAGCAGGGGGGGGAGCTCCTATAATTCACCCCTCCACTTT
>TRBJ2-3|-|TRBD2|TRBV9
CASSGTSGGALDTQYF
TGTGCCAGCAGCGGGACTAGCGGGGGGGCCTTAGATACGCAGTATTTT
>TRBJ1-1|-|TRBD1|TRBV30
CAWSRTGGLAFF
TGTGCCTGGAGTCGGACAGGGGGCCTAGCTTTCTTT
>TRBJ1-5|-|-|TRBV6-6
CASNSTGFHQPQHF
TGTGCCAGCAACTCTACGGGGTTTCATCAGCCCCAGCATTTT
>TRBJ2-2|once|-|TRBV24-1
CATSGQANTGELFF
TGTGCCACCAGTGGGCAGGCTAACACCGGGGAGCTGTTTTTT
>TRBJ1-2|few|-|TRBV28
CASSLSVYGYTF
TGTGCCAGCAGTTTATCAGTCTATGGCTACACCTTC